This TCR beta chain was recorded in a study of CD8+ T cells in alopecia areata. Reverse transcribed after extraction, RNA yielded cDNA as the sequencing template. The table came from immunoSEQ multiplex PCR; TCRdb's copy has only in-frame clones and leaves some out. The table has around 100,000 clones, less than 75% seen once. The ends were cut back, 7 bases at V and 4 bases at J, with 19 bases in the middle. The V gene's germline CDR1 is MNHEY and CDR2 SVGAGI. The CDR3 has 15 amino acids. Treatment indicated: oral pan-JAK inhibitor, 5-10 mg twice daily. The chain links TRBV6-5 to TRBJ1-1; D not certain. Specimen: CD8+ T cells sorted from blood, collected at week 24, from a patient treated with tofacitinib. The clonotype was recovered from a human donor with alopecia areata. This chain's CDR3 is CASTRTGGSSTEAFF. The DNA of the CDR3 is TGTGCCAGCACTCGAACCGGCGGGTCGAGCACTGAAGCTTTCTTT.